This T cell receptor (beta chain) was identified during a study of blood T cell repertoires in COVID-19. At the level of the study: PBMCs, B-cell-depleted T cells, or T cells provided the cDNA or gDNA that made up the material.

V shed 2 bases and J shed 8 bases, with 13 bases lying between them. The CDR3 sequence is 14 residues long. The germline gives CDR1 SGDLS, CDR2 YYNGEE. Per the original data handling: Scientists estimated how many nucleated cells there were by amplifying reference gene primers. Data came from immunoSEQ multiplex PCR; TCRdb stores just in-frame clones and leaves some out. V and J calls and clone size are given by that table; D and trimming were obtained from the DNA. The table lists 120,000 to 150,000 clones, over 80% of them singletons, with over 0.8% in the top ten. V usage is TRBV9 and J usage is TRBJ1-4; D perhaps matches TRBD1 (5 bases). Sequencing was performed on peripheral blood. This clonotype was sampled from a woman aged 50 to 65 with acute or convalescent COVID-19. The CDR3, as DNA: TGTGCCAGCAGCGTTGGGGGAGGAGGCGAAAAACTGTTTTTT. As protein: CASSVGGGGEKLFF.